The 27 T cell receptor beta chains reported below all come from one sample, sequenced in a study of technical replicates of blood from several donors (dated by TCRdb to the late 2010s). Libraries were constructed by the immunoSEQ multiplex PCR assay. What TCRdb holds here is the immuneACCESS table cut down to in-frame rearrangements. Part of the clones is not present; checked against another copy, under half of the missing clones reflect an unresolved V gene, and the others are unexplained. The sample table records about 100,000 clones; approximately 96% of these occur just once. The ten largest make up about 0.3% of the sample. Sample: T cells isolated from PBMCs. The receptors here all came from a human donor in good health.

The gene calls are TRBV2 and TRBJ2-7; D perhaps matches TRBD1 (6 bases). Germline values: CDR1 SNHLY, CDR2 FYNNEI. V gave up 7 bases and J gave up 5 bases, with 18 bases separating them. The CDR3 is 14 amino acids. The CDR3 here is CASKAGQSPDEQYF. CDR3 DNA sequence: TGTGCCAGCAAGGCCGGACAGAGCCCCGACGAGCAGTACTTC.

The V and J genes are TRBV9 and TRBJ1-2; TRBD1 might be the D (5 bases). Germline loops: CDR1 SGDLS, CDR2 YYNGEE. V was cut by 0 bases and J by 4 bases, with 10 bases left in between. This CDR3 has 14 residues. The CDR3 loop reads CASSVVTGVYGYTF. The CDR3 DNA is TGTGCCAGCAGCGTAGTAACGGGGGTCTATGGCTACACCTTC.

The chain combines TRBV7-2 with TRBJ2-7; no reliable D call. This CDR3 spans 14 amino acids. Germline CDR1 reads SGHTA; CDR2 reads FQGNSA. Trimming removed 5 bases at V and 3 bases at J, with 14 bases between. The CDR3 bases are TGTGCCAGCAGCACCGGCCCAGAGGACTACGAGCAGTACTTC. Its protein product is CASSTGPEDYEQYF. The whole variable domain, filled in from reference TRBV7-2 and TRBJ2-7, reads GAGVSQSPSNKVTEKGKDVELRCDPISGHTALYWYRQSLGQGLEFLIYFQGNSAPDKSGLPSDRFSAERTGGSVSTLTIQRTQQEDSAVYLCASSTGPEDYEQYFGPGTRLTVT.

The chain has TRBV7-2 and TRBJ2-1, with D uncertain. V was trimmed by 4 bases and J by 10 bases, leaving 14 bases between them. Germline V gene sequence: CDR1 SGHTA, CDR2 FQGNSA. This CDR3 contains 13 residues. The CDR3 nucleotides read TGTGCCAGCAGCTCGGGTCCTGGAAGAGAGCAGTTCTTC. This translates into CASSSGPGREQFF.

This clone occurred once. The rearrangement links TRBV30 to TRBJ2-4; D is possibly TRBD2 (7 bases). The V gene lost 2 bases and the J gene lost 4 bases, with 12 bases spanning the gap. The CDR3 has 14 amino acids. Germline CDR1 and CDR2: GTSNPN and SVGIG (reference sequence). The CDR3 region is CAWSSGTSKNIQYF. The DNA for the CDR3 is TGTGCCTGGAGTAGCGGGACATCTAAAAACATTCAGTACTTC. Using reference TRBV30 and TRBJ2-4 for the parts outside the CDR3, the full variable domain is SQTIHQWPATLVQPVGSPLSLECTVEGTSNPNLYWYRQAAGRGLQLLFYSVGIGQISSEVPQNLSASRPQDRQFILSSKKLLLSDSGFYLCAWSSGTSKNIQYFGAGTRLSVL.

This chain connects TRBV27 to TRBJ2-7, with D maybe TRBD1 (6 bases). With 5 bases removed from V and 4 bases from J, the gap between germline ends came to 15 bases. Germline V gene lookup returns CDR1 MNHEY and CDR2 SMNVEV (reference sequence). This CDR3 region has 14 residues. CDR3 loop: CASSHGQWVYEQYF. DNA for the CDR3: TGTGCCAGCAGTCATGGACAGTGGGTATACGAGCAGTACTTC.

The V call is TRBV28, the J call TRBJ2-3; D not certain. The V gene lost 6 bases and the J gene lost 5 bases, with 9 bases spanning the gap. Germline V gene lookup returns CDR1 MDHEN and CDR2 SYDVKM. This CDR3 has 12 residues. CDR3 protein: CASSSTEDTQYF. The CDR3 DNA follows: TGTGCCAGCAGCTCGACTGAAGATACGCAGTATTTT.

This chain uses TRBV28 with TRBJ2-7; D is possibly TRBD1 (6 bases). The length of the CDR3 is 17 residues. V lost 4 bases and J lost 3, with 22 bases in between. Germline loops: CDR1 MDHEN, CDR2 SYDVKM. CDR3 nucleotide sequence: TGTGCCAGCAGTTCGAACCAATTACAGGGAGTTTACTACGAGCAGTACTTC. Encoded protein: CASSSNQLQGVYYEQYF.

The V call is TRBV7-2, the J call TRBJ2-3, with TRBD2 identical over 13 bases. V lost 4 bases to trimming and J lost 4 bases; unmatched junction nucleotides: 2. Germline CDR1 is SGHTA and CDR2 is FQGNSA. The length of the CDR3 is 15 residues. The CDR3 loop is CASSWTSGSADTQYF. CDR3 bases: TGTGCCAGCAGCTGGACTAGCGGGAGTGCAGATACGCAGTATTTT.

This rearrangement joins TRBV5-1 to TRBJ2-2; 10 bases are a match to TRBD2. V dropped 1 base and J dropped 5; count of bases not matched to a gene: 2. Germline V lookup: CDR1 SGHRS, CDR2 YFSETQ. The CDR3 runs to 15 residues. The DNA of the CDR3 is TGCGCCAGCAGCTTGTCTAGCGGGGGAACCGGGGAGCTGTTTTTT. Protein product: CASSLSSGGTGELFF.

The genes are TRBV5-6 and TRBJ1-1, with D hard to call. CDR3 size: 13 residues. Germline V gene sequence: CDR1 SGHDT, CDR2 YYEEEE. Trimming pared 5 bases from V and 4 bases from J, leaving 12 bases between. CDR3 nucleotides: TGTGCCAGCAGACCTGAGGGCGCCACTGAAGCTTTCTTT. Protein product: CASRPEGATEAFF.

V and J are TRBV19 and TRBJ2-1; the match to TRBD2 covers 11 bases. V was pared by 7 bases and J by 7 bases, with 15 bases of the junction left unmatched. The CDR3 spans 17 residues. Germline loops: CDR1 LNHDA, CDR2 SQIVND (reference sequence). CDR3 sequence (DNA): TGTGCCAGTACCTCAGCCGGGACTAGCGGACTGGGTAATGAGCAGTTCTTC. It encodes CASTSAGTSGLGNEQFF.

The chain employs TRBV19 and TRBJ1-2; perhaps TRBD1 as D (6 bases). The CDR3 runs to 13 residues. Germline loops: CDR1 LNHDA, CDR2 SQIVND (reference sequence). Between the trimmed V and J ends, which lost 6 bases and 2 bases, there was a span of 10 bases. CDR3 protein: CASSPTGNYGYTF. CDR3 nucleotide sequence: TGTGCCAGTAGCCCTACAGGGAACTATGGCTACACCTTC.

The rearrangement joins TRBV7-9 to TRBJ2-1; 7 bases align to TRBD2. The germline gives CDR1 SEHNR, CDR2 FQNEAQ (reference sequence). V lost 3 bases and J lost 8; bases outside the gene matches: 7. The CDR3 contains 14 residues. The CDR3 DNA reads as TGTGCCAGCAGCTTCCTAGCGGCTCCCCATGAGCAGTTCTTC. This codes for CASSFLAAPHEQFF.

The CDR3, as DNA: TGTGCCAGCAGTGACACAGCTTATCAGCCCCAGCATTTT. It specifies CASSDTAYQPQHF. The chain uses TRBV2 and TRBJ1-5; D remains ambiguous. Germline-derived CDR1 and CDR2 are SNHLY and FYNNEI. V dropped 3 bases and J dropped 5 bases, with 8 bases sitting between them. This CDR3 has 13 residues.

The genes are TRBV7-9 and TRBJ2-7; unclear D gene. Germline lookup yields CDR1 SEHNR and CDR2 FQNEAQ (reference sequence). The CDR3 contains 13 residues. V shed 1 base and J shed 6 bases, with 10 bases lying between them. This CDR3 is CASSLERPGEQYF. The DNA of the CDR3 is TGTGCCAGCAGCTTAGAAAGGCCAGGCGAGCAGTACTTC.

This chain links TRBV6-1 with TRBJ2-3; the match to TRBD2 covers 7 bases. From germline, CDR1 is MNHNS and CDR2 SASEGT. With 3 bases clipped from V and 8 bases from J, the junction kept 11 bases outside the gene matches. This CDR3 has 15 amino acids. The CDR3 coding sequence is TGTGCCAGCAGTGAGGTTAGCGGGTCCTCGGGTACGCAGTATTTT. This encodes CASSEVSGSSGTQYF.

The chain employs TRBV10-1 and TRBJ2-5; D possibly corresponds to TRBD1 (5 bases). Germline V gene data show CDR1 as WNHNN and CDR2 as SYGVQD (reference sequence). The germline V and J ends were trimmed by 5 bases and 0 bases, with 7 bases remaining between them. The CDR3 covers 13 residues. The CDR3 region is CASSRGNQETQYF. In DNA form, the CDR3 reads TGCGCCAGCAGTAGGGGTAACCAAGAGACCCAGTACTTC.

The V gene is TRBV28, the J gene TRBJ2-1; 7 bases match TRBD1. Per germline, CDR1 MDHEN and CDR2 SYDVKM. The junction had 5 bases not matched to a gene; V was cut back by 6 bases and J by 0 bases. The CDR3 length is 15 residues. CDR3 loop: CASRGTESSYNEQFF. The CDR3, as DNA: TGTGCCAGCAGAGGGACAGAAAGCTCCTACAATGAGCAGTTCTTC.

The chain links TRBV30 to TRBJ2-5; 7 nucleotides align to TRBD2. The germline V gene has CDR1 GTSNPN and CDR2 SVGIG (reference sequence). After removal of 2 bases from V and 6 bases from J, the junction contained 15 bases not matched to a gene. This CDR3 is built from 16 residues. The DNA for the CDR3 is TGTGCCTGGAGTCTAACAAGCGGGGTAATCCCCAAGACCCAGTACTTC. Protein: CAWSLTSGVIPKTQYF.

V and J are TRBV23-1 and TRBJ1-1; D not certain. TRBV23-1 is an open reading frame, and its role is uncertain. CDR3 length: 13 amino acids. V was pared by 4 bases and J by 1 base, with 7 bases between. This CDR3 is CASSPDWNTEAFF. Here the CDR3 DNA reads TGCGCCAGCAGTCCGGACTGGAACACTGAAGCTTTCTTT.

The V and J genes are TRBV5-1 and TRBJ2-1; TRBD2 matches 12 bases. This CDR3 has 14 residues. Unmatched junction bases numbered 7, after V lost 1 base and J lost 14 bases. Germline loops: CDR1 SGHRS, CDR2 YFSETQ. The CDR3: CASSLTLAGGPEFF. The DNA of the CDR3 is TGCGCCAGCAGCTTGACCCTAGCGGGAGGGCCTGAGTTCTTC.

This clone showed up just once. This chain connects TRBV7-9 to TRBJ1-1; TRBD1 is a possible D gene (5 bases). Trimming shortened V by 2 bases and J by 5 bases, and 12 bases separated the two germline ends. Germline-derived CDR1 and CDR2 are SEHNR and FQNEAQ (reference sequence). The CDR3 is 14 amino acids. Written as DNA, the CDR3 is TGTGCCAGCAGCTTACCGGGGACTGGGACTGAAGCTTTCTTT. Translated, it gives CASSLPGTGTEAFF. The whole variable domain, filled in from reference TRBV7-9 and TRBJ1-1, reads DTGVSQNPRHKITKRGQNVTFRCDPISEHNRLYWYRQTLGQGPEFLTYFQNEAQLEKSRLLSDRFSAERPKGSFSTLEIQRTEQGDSAMYLCASSLPGTGTEAFFGQGTRLTVV.

This clone was seen only once. The rearrangement joins TRBV5-4 to TRBJ2-2, with a weak D call TRBD2 (5 bases). CDR1 is SGHNT, CDR2 YYREEE, per germline (reference sequence). Between the trimmed V and J ends, which lost 0 bases and 6 bases, there was a span of 12 bases. The CDR3 covers 15 residues. CDR3 loop: CASSLEGLGAGELFF. The CDR3 DNA reads TGTGCCAGCAGCTTGGAAGGTCTGGGAGCCGGGGAGCTGTTTTTT.

The chain carries TRBV5-4 and TRBJ2-7, with a possible D match to TRBD1 (6 bases). This CDR3 has 13 amino acids. The germline V and J ends were trimmed by 4 bases and 5 bases, with 13 bases remaining between them. Germline values: CDR1 SGHNT, CDR2 YYREEE (reference sequence). This chain's CDR3 is CASSLRGRDEQYF. The CDR3 nucleotides are TGTGCCAGCAGCCTCAGGGGAAGAGACGAGCAGTACTTC.

This chain links TRBV12-5 with TRBJ2-7; 8 bases match TRBD2. Per the germline V gene, CDR1 is LGHNT and CDR2 is FRNRAP. This CDR3 region has 16 residues. The J segment lost 3 bases and the V segment lost 6 bases, leaving 13 bases of the junction unmatched. The CDR3 loop reads CASGPPGGTSIYEQYF. The CDR3 region has the DNA TGTGCTAGTGGCCCTCCCGGGGGGACTAGTATCTACGAGCAGTACTTC. Using reference TRBV12-5 and TRBJ2-7 for the parts outside the CDR3, the full variable domain is DARVTQTPRHKVTEMGQEVTMRCQPILGHNTVFWYRQTMMQGLELLAYFRNRAPLDDSGMPKDRFSAEMPDATLATLKIQPSEPRDSAVYFCASGPPGGTSIYEQYFGPGTRLTVT.

The chain joins TRBV7-9 to TRBJ1-2; 10 bases are shared with TRBD1. After removal of 5 bases from V and 4 bases from J, the junction contained 4 bases not matched to a gene. The CDR3 covers 14 residues. Germline CDR1 reads SEHNR; CDR2 reads FQNEAQ (reference sequence). The CDR3 DNA sequence: TGTGCCAGCAGCGCTAGGACAGGGGGCTATGGCTACACCTTC. Its protein product is CASSARTGGYGYTF.